The 27 T cell receptor beta chains in this list originate from one sample, sequenced in a study of cytomegalovirus exposure and HLA in healthy donors. TCRdb's copy holds only in-frame clones and misses some; the assay was immunoSEQ multiplex PCR. Of about 88,000 clones listed, roughly 80% are singletons. Sequences were obtained from PBMCs. The receptors were gathered from a young woman in good health and CMV-seropositive.

This clone has just a few counts. V and J are TRBV6-5 and TRBJ2-2, with D possibly matching TRBD2 (6 bases). The CDR3 length is 15 residues. V was pared by 6 bases and J by 4 bases, with 15 bases between. Germline values: CDR1 MNHEY, CDR2 SVGAGI. This chain's CDR3 is CASRRGGRATGELFF. CDR3 DNA: TGTGCCAGCAGAAGGGGAGGTAGGGCCACCGGGGAGCTGTTTTTT.

V gene TRBV6-6 combines with J gene TRBJ1-2; D gene ambiguous. The CDR3 sequence is 12 residues long. Germline V gene data show CDR1 as MNHNY and CDR2 as SVGAGI (reference sequence). V lost 4 bases and J lost 3, with 6 bases in between. The CDR3 spells CASSSPYYGYTF. CDR3 nucleotides: TGTGCCAGCAGTTCCCCCTACTATGGCTACACCTTC.

The V and J genes are TRBV7-2 and TRBJ1-2; no definite D call. This CDR3 spans 13 amino acids. Looked up from germline, CDR1 is SGHTA and CDR2 is FQGNSA. Trimming stripped 5 bases from V and 3 bases from J, with 10 bases between. CDR3 bases: TGTGCCAGCAGCCCTCTTGTCGACTATGGCTACACCTTC. This translates into CASSPLVDYGYTF.

This sequence joins TRBV10-3 and TRBJ2-3; 10 positions agree with TRBD2. CDR1 ENHRY and CDR2 SYGVKD come from the germline V gene. The CDR3 is 16 amino acids. Unmatched junction bases numbered 10, after V lost 4 bases and J lost 6 bases. The CDR3 reads CAISAQRGGVSDTQYF. CDR3 in DNA: TGTGCCATCAGTGCTCAGCGGGGGGGCGTAAGTGATACGCAGTATTTT.

V gene TRBV2 combines with J gene TRBJ2-7, with TRBD1 matching over 8 bases. Trimming took 6 bases from V and 1 from J; bases not matched to a gene: 8. The CDR3 is 15 residues long. In germline, CDR1 is SNHLY, CDR2 FYNNEI. The CDR3 protein is CASSGDQGASYEQYF. Here the CDR3 DNA reads TGTGCCAGCAGCGGAGATCAGGGGGCGTCCTACGAGCAGTACTTC. The variable domain in full, with the rest retrieved from reference TRBV2 and TRBJ2-7, is EPEVTQTPSHQVTQMGQEVILRCVPISNHLYFYWYRQILGQKVEFLVSFYNNEISEKSEIFDDQFSVERPDGSNFTLKIRSTKLEDSAMYFCASSGDQGASYEQYFGPGTRLTVT.

In this sample, this clone turned up a few times. V is TRBV28 and J is TRBJ1-4; no clear D gene. Germline-derived CDR1 and CDR2 are MDHEN and SYDVKM. The V and J ends lost 5 bases and 0 bases respectively, with 16 bases between them. The length of the CDR3 is 17 residues. CDR3 residues: CASSRYDMLATNEKLFF. Written as DNA, the CDR3 is TGTGCCAGCAGTCGTTACGACATGCTGGCAACTAATGAAAAACTGTTTTTT. Drawing the rest from reference TRBV28 and TRBJ1-4, the complete variable domain is DVKVTQSSRYLVKRTGEKVFLECVQDMDHENMFWYRQDPGLGLRLIYFSYDVKMKEKGDIPEGYSVSREKKERFSLILESASTNQTSMYLCASSRYDMLATNEKLFFGSGTQLSVL.

This chain uses TRBV28 with TRBJ1-1; weak D call: TRBD1 (5 bases). V was shortened by 2 bases and J by 1 base, with 8 bases between the two germline ends. In germline, CDR1 is MDHEN, CDR2 SYDVKM. The CDR3 runs to 14 residues. CDR3 in DNA: TGTGCCAGCAGTTTACAGGGAGGGAACACTGAAGCTTTCTTT. Its translation: CASSLQGGNTEAFF.

In its sample, this clone was seen a few times. The V call is TRBV11-2, the J call TRBJ2-7; the D gene is possibly TRBD2 (5 bases). With 1 base removed from V and 7 bases from J, the gap between germline ends came to 20 bases. The CDR3 consists of 16 residues. The germline CDR1 and CDR2 sequences are SGHAT and FQNNGV. The CDR3 nucleotides read TGTGCCAGCAGCTTAGCGATCCGGATGTCGACGGGGGAGCAGTACTTC. Amino acid sequence: CASSLAIRMSTGEQYF.

The chain is built from TRBV4-1 and TRBJ2-3; possibly TRBD2 for D (7 bases). The CDR3 consists of 14 residues. Trimming removed 0 bases from V and 11 bases from J, with 15 bases in between. Germline loops: CDR1 MGHRA, CDR2 YSYEKL. In DNA form, the CDR3 reads TGCGCCAGCAGCCAAGAGGGGGCGGGGGCCTGGCAGTATTTT. Protein product: CASSQEGAGAWQYF.

This clone was detected a few times. The rearrangement uses TRBV28 and TRBJ1-1; D unclear. The CDR3 length is 12 residues. Germline assignment: CDR1 MDHEN and CDR2 SYDVKM. The V and J ends lost 1 base and 10 bases respectively, with 10 bases between them. The CDR3 DNA is TGTGCCAGCAGTTTATACACGGCGGGAGCTTTCTTT. Translating gives CASSLYTAGAFF.

This clone was seen a few times. The rearrangement uses TRBV6-5 and TRBJ2-7, with TRBD1 as a possible D gene (6 bases). The CDR3 has 13 residues. V was trimmed by 4 bases and J by 8 bases, leaving 15 bases between them. Germline V lookup: CDR1 MNHEY, CDR2 SVGAGI. CDR3 sequence (DNA): TGTGCCAGCAGTTCACCGGGACACCTCCAGCAGTACTTC. It yields the protein CASSSPGHLQQYF.

This chain uses TRBV11-2 with TRBJ2-1; 8 bases are shared with TRBD2. This CDR3 spans 16 amino acids. Per the germline V gene, CDR1 is SGHAT and CDR2 is FQNNGV. The J segment lost 9 bases and the V segment lost 0 bases, leaving 10 bases of the junction unmatched. The CDR3 region is CASSLETPAGVGEQFF. In DNA, the CDR3 is TGTGCCAGCAGCTTAGAAACCCCAGCGGGGGTGGGTGAGCAGTTCTTC.

The genes are TRBV2 and TRBJ2-1; D might be TRBD2 (6 bases). Trimming removed 6 bases from V and 8 bases from J, with 20 bases in between. This CDR3 has 15 residues. CDR1 and CDR2 from the germline V gene are SNHLY and FYNNEI. The CDR3 region has the DNA TGTGCCAGCAGGGGCCTTCGGAGGGGCCTCGATGAGCAGTTCTTC. Its protein is CASRGLRRGLDEQFF.

This chain joins TRBV27 and TRBJ2-3; perhaps TRBD1 as D (6 bases). The CDR3 consists of 16 residues. Germline-derived CDR1 and CDR2 are MNHEY and SMNVEV (reference sequence). Between the trimmed V and J ends, which lost 4 bases and 6 bases, there was a span of 20 bases. CDR3 nucleotides: TGTGCCAGCAGTTCGTACCTCCAGGGGAGAGGGGATACGCAGTATTTT. This gives the protein CASSSYLQGRGDTQYF.

The chain employs TRBV10-3 and TRBJ1-4; perhaps TRBD1 as D (5 bases). The CDR3 spans 14 residues. The V gene's germline CDR1 is ENHRY and CDR2 SYGVKD. Trimming took 4 bases from V and 8 from J, leaving 14 bases between them. The CDR3 loop is CAISAGGSGEKLFF. For the CDR3, the DNA is TGTGCCATCAGTGCGGGGGGGTCGGGCGAAAAACTGTTTTTT.

This sequence joins TRBV4-3 and TRBJ2-1; TRBD1 might be the D (6 bases). This CDR3 has 14 amino acids. The germline V and J ends were trimmed by 8 bases and 8 bases, with 19 bases remaining between them. Germline CDR1 LGHNA, CDR2 YSLEER. The CDR3, as DNA: TGCGCCAGCCGGAAGGGGGTGGTGGGGTATGAGCAGTTCTTC. It encodes CASRKGVVGYEQFF.

The rearrangement links TRBV10-3 to TRBJ2-7; 11 bases align to TRBD1. Losses at the gene ends were 3 bases for V and 3 bases for J; bases not matched to a gene: 13. This CDR3 is built from 18 residues. Germline CDR1 ENHRY, CDR2 SYGVKD. The CDR3 spells CAISDFLGQGAKHYEQYF. Written as DNA, the CDR3 is TGTGCCATCAGTGATTTCTTAGGACAGGGGGCAAAACACTACGAGCAGTACTTC.

The chain uses TRBV9 and TRBJ2-1; 9 nucleotides agree with TRBD2. CDR1 is SGDLS, CDR2 YYNGEE, per germline. The CDR3 has 15 residues. The J segment lost 2 bases and the V segment lost 3 bases, leaving 3 bases of the junction unmatched. The CDR3 nucleotides read TGTGCCAGCAGCGGCGGGGGGGCCGCCTACAATGAGCAGTTCTTC. Translated, it gives CASSGGGAAYNEQFF.

The V gene is TRBV5-1, the J gene TRBJ1-1, with 7 bases matching TRBD1. The CDR3 loop spans 16 amino acids. Germline-derived CDR1 and CDR2 are SGHRS and YFSETQ. Unmatched junction bases numbered 6, after V lost 0 bases and J lost 1 base. CDR3 nucleotide sequence: TGCGCCAGCAGCTTGGCTAGGGACAGCCGGAACACTGAAGCTTTCTTT. Its protein product is CASSLARDSRNTEAFF. The variable domain in full, with the rest retrieved from reference TRBV5-1 and TRBJ1-1, is KAGVTQTPRYLIKTRGQQVTLSCSPISGHRSVSWYQQTPGQGLQFLFEYFSETQRNKGNFPGRFSGRQFSNSRSEMNVSTLELGDSALYLCASSLARDSRNTEAFFGQGTRLTVV.

The J gene is TRBJ2-2, the V gene TRBV28; unclear D gene. V lost 8 bases, J lost 2 bases, and 9 bases lay in between. Germline CDR1 MDHEN, CDR2 SYDVKM. CDR3 size: 13 residues. DNA for the CDR3: TGTGCCAGCGCGGTTACCAACACCGGGGAGCTGTTTTTT. Its translation is CASAVTNTGELFF.

The genes are TRBV10-1 and TRBJ1-1; D remains unclear. The CDR3 spans 14 residues. Germline loops: CDR1 WNHNN, CDR2 SYGVQD (reference sequence). The V end was cut by 10 bases, the J end by 1 base, with 16 bases between. The CDR3 DNA is TGCGCCACTACGACGGAGGCGACGAACACTGAAGCTTTCTTT. The encoded protein is CATTTEATNTEAFF.

The V gene is TRBV18, the J gene TRBJ2-7; 7 nucleotides line up with TRBD1. The CDR3 extends over 14 amino acids. The V gene's germline CDR1 is KGHSH and CDR2 LQKENI. With 1 base clipped from V and 3 bases from J, the junction kept 3 bases outside the gene matches. CDR3 residues: CASSPQAGGYEQYF. The DNA for the CDR3 is TGTGCCAGCTCACCACAGGCAGGGGGCTACGAGCAGTACTTC.

The chain has TRBV30 and TRBJ1-4; D is unclear. The germline CDR1 and CDR2 sequences are GTSNPN and SVGIG (reference sequence). The length of the CDR3 is 15 residues. The V end was cut by 3 bases, the J end by 5 bases, with 16 bases between. In DNA form, the CDR3 reads TGTGCCTGGAGGGTCAGGCACGCTTTCAATGAAAAACTGTTTTTT. It specifies CAWRVRHAFNEKLFF. Variable domain in full (rest from reference TRBV30 and TRBJ1-4): SQTIHQWPATLVQPVGSPLSLECTVEGTSNPNLYWYRQAAGRGLQLLFYSVGIGQISSEVPQNLSASRPQDRQFILSSKKLLLSDSGFYLCAWRVRHAFNEKLFFGSGTQLSVL.

The V and J genes are TRBV7-9 and TRBJ2-1; 14 bases agree with TRBD2. The J segment lost 3 bases and the V segment lost 4 bases, leaving 8 bases of the junction unmatched. From germline, CDR1 is SEHNR and CDR2 FQNEAQ (reference sequence). CDR3 length: 18 amino acids. CDR3 DNA sequence: TGTGCCAGCAGCTCCCGGACTAGCGGGGGGCCCGTCTACAATGAGCAGTTCTTC. Translation gives CASSSRTSGGPVYNEQFF.

The chain has TRBV19 and TRBJ1-2; a possible D gene is TRBD1 (6 bases). The germline V gene has CDR1 LNHDA and CDR2 SQIVND (reference sequence). V dropped 8 bases and J dropped 7 bases, with 20 bases sitting between them. The CDR3 has 14 amino acids. The CDR3 bases are TGTGCCAGTCCAAGTCCCCGCCCAGGGGTTGGCTACACCTTC. Translating it yields CASPSPRPGVGYTF.

V usage is TRBV19 and J usage is TRBJ1-5; the D gene is possibly TRBD1 (5 bases). CDR3 length: 16 amino acids. The germline CDR1 and CDR2 sequences are LNHDA and SQIVND (reference sequence). Trimming pared 8 bases from V and 8 bases from J, leaving 25 bases between. The chain's CDR3 is CASADPRHERGKPQHF. The DNA of the CDR3 is TGTGCCAGTGCCGATCCCCGACATGAAAGGGGAAAGCCCCAGCATTTT.

V usage is TRBV9 and J usage is TRBJ2-6; 11 bases are shared with TRBD2. The junction had 8 bases not matched to a gene; V was cut back by 3 bases and J by 0 bases. The CDR3 contains 19 residues. Germline values: CDR1 SGDLS, CDR2 YYNGEE. The CDR3 region has the DNA TGTGCCAGCAGCGACGCTGCTAGCGGGGGGAACTCTGGGGCCAACGTCCTGACTTTC. Amino acids: CASSDAASGGNSGANVLTF.